The rows below give T cell receptor beta chains drawn from one sample of a study of PD-1 blockade in classical Hodgkin lymphoma. Profiled with immunoSEQ multiplex PCR; TCRdb holds only in-frame clones, not every one. The data contain under 25,000 clones, around 80% of them singletons. Sequencing was performed on peripheral blood mononuclear cells (PBMCs), taken before the second cycle of nivolumab. The receptors shown here come from a human donor with classical Hodgkin lymphoma. Each CDR3 is given with its conserved first and last residue. D genes are given only for firm matches. Not all rows give a size; the values are once, few, many and, for expanded clones, a class.

d_gene,v_gene,len,abundance,j_gene,CDR3aa,CDR3nt
TRBD2,TRBV19,19,NA,TRBJ2-1,CASSIRGLAGSVPYNEQFF,TGTGCCAGTAGTATCCGAGGACTAGCGGGATCCGTCCCTTACAATGAGCAGTTCTTC
NA,TRBV6-1,13,once,TRBJ2-7,CASSERGNYEQYF,TGTGCCAGCAGTGAACGGGGGAACTACGAGCAGTACTTC
NA,TRBV28,12,once,TRBJ2-5,CASSSGSPDQYF,TGTGCCAGCAGTTCCGGGAGTCCGGATCAGTACTTC
NA,TRBV6-1,17,NA,TRBJ2-4,CASTDGQSPAAKNIQYF,TGTGCCAGCACTGACGGTCAATCTCCCGCAGCCAAAAACATTCAGTACTTC
NA,TRBV7-8,14,once,TRBJ2-1,CASSQAPGNSEQFF,TGTGCCAGCAGCCAGGCCCCCGGTAACAGCGAGCAGTTCTTC
NA,TRBV18,16,once,TRBJ1-5,CASSSKGTASNQPQHF,TGTGCCAGCTCAAGTAAAGGGACGGCTAGCAATCAGCCCCAGCATTTT
NA,TRBV28,11,NA,TRBJ1-1,CASTKNTEAFF,TGTGCCAGCACGAAGAACACTGAAGCTTTCTTT
TRBD1,TRBV4-1,16,NA,TRBJ2-2,CASSQRGQVNTGELFF,TGCGCCAGCAGCCAAAGAGGACAGGTTAACACCGGGGAGCTGTTTTTT
TRBD1,TRBV5-1,14,NA,TRBJ2-7,CASSQTGLGYEQYF,TGCGCCAGCAGCCAGACAGGGTTGGGTTACGAGCAGTACTTC
NA,TRBV18,15,NA,TRBJ2-5,CASSGGRLYQETQYF,TGTGCCAGCTCAGGGGGTAGATTGTACCAAGAGACCCAGTACTTC
NA,TRBV6-1,14,NA,TRBJ1-1,CASCQDGGHTEAFF,TGTGCCAGCTGTCAGGACGGGGGCCACACTGAAGCTTTCTTT
NA,TRBV28,12,NA,TRBJ2-3,CASRGFTDTQYF,TGTGCCTCGCGAGGATTCACAGATACGCAGTATTTT
NA,TRBV2,15,few,TRBJ1-5,CASSETGVSNQPQHF,TGTGCCAGCAGTGAAACGGGAGTAAGCAATCAGCCCCAGCATTTT
TRBD2,TRBV6-5,15,few,TRBJ2-7,CASSTGRGGSYEQYF,TGTGCCAGCAGCACTGGGCGGGGCGGGAGCTACGAGCAGTACTTC
TRBD1,TRBV5-1,14,NA,TRBJ1-2,CASSAGQGGYGYTF,TGCGCCAGCAGCGCCGGACAGGGGGGATATGGCTACACCTTC
NA,TRBV7-2,15,NA,TRBJ2-7,CASSPTGSSYYEQYF,TGTGCCAGCAGCCCGACGGGGAGCAGTTACTACGAGCAGTACTTC
NA,TRBV6-1,12,NA,TRBJ2-5,CASSVAGETQYF,TGTGCCAGCAGTGTTGCGGGGGAGACCCAGTACTTC
NA,TRBV6-1,13,NA,TRBJ2-7,CASSGTGPYEQYF,TGTGCCAGCTCGGGGACGGGCCCCTACGAGCAGTACTTC
NA,TRBV5-1,13,NA,TRBJ1-2,CASSLEGDGGYTF,TGCGCCAGCAGCTTGGAGGGTGACGGTGGCTACACCTTC
TRBD2,TRBV9,14,NA,TRBJ2-2,CASSVRTSTGELFF,TGTGCCAGCAGCGTAAGGACTAGCACCGGGGAGCTGTTTTTT
NA,TRBV6-6,13,NA,TRBJ2-7,CASSSSPGSEQYF,TGTGCCAGCAGTTCGAGCCCCGGGTCCGAGCAGTACTTC
NA,TRBV27,16,medium-sized,TRBJ2-3,CASSPGGGPSTDTQYF,TGTGCCAGCAGTCCCGGCGGCGGGCCGAGCACAGATACGCAGTATTTT
NA,TRBV6-9,11,NA,TRBJ2-7,CASRGPSEQYF,TGTGCCAGCAGGGGCCCAAGCGAGCAGTACTTC
NA,TRBV7-8,13,NA,TRBJ2-2,CASSILNTGELFF,TGTGCCAGCAGCATACTGAACACCGGGGAGCTGTTTTTT
NA,TRBV5-1,13,NA,TRBJ1-2,CASSLVLDYGYTF,TGCGCCAGCAGCTTGGTCTTGGACTATGGCTACACCTTC
NA,TRBV7-2,12,NA,TRBJ2-1,CASSSPFNEQFF,TGTGCCAGCAGCTCTCCTTTCAATGAGCAGTTCTTC
NA,TRBV28,15,NA,TRBJ1-1,CASSSLTGKRTEAFF,TGTGCCAGCAGTTCCTTAACAGGGAAAAGAACTGAAGCTTTCTTT
TRBD1,TRBV28,15,few,TRBJ1-5,CASSLRGQGNQPQHF,TGTGCCAGCAGTTTACGGGGACAGGGAAATCAGCCCCAGCATTTT
TRBD1,TRBV7-8,17,NA,TRBJ2-7,CASSLAHGQGLAYEQYF,TGTGCCAGCAGCTTAGCCCACGGACAGGGCCTTGCCTACGAGCAGTACTTC
NA,TRBV7-2,14,medium-sized,TRBJ2-7,CASSPMGASNEQYF,TGTGCCAGCAGCCCTATGGGCGCTAGCAACGAGCAGTACTTC
NA,TRBV7-2,13,NA,TRBJ1-1,CASSLSRRSEAFF,TGTGCCAGCAGCTTATCCCGACGATCTGAAGCTTTCTTT
NA,TRBV9,16,NA,TRBJ2-1,CASSRQVRGSYNEQFF,TGTGCCAGCAGCCGACAGGTCAGGGGATCCTACAATGAGCAGTTCTTC
NA,TRBV2,12,NA,TRBJ2-3,CASSEAAGAFYF,TGTGCCAGCAGTGAGGCGGCAGGGGCCTTTTATTTT
NA,TRBV25-1,17,NA,TRBJ2-3,CASSGTVAGLSTDTQYF,TGTGCCAGCAGTGGAACGGTAGCAGGCCTTAGCACAGATACGCAGTATTTT
NA,TRBV7-2,15,NA,TRBJ1-5,CASSRQGYSNQPQHF,TGTGCCAGCAGCCGGCAGGGTTATAGCAATCAGCCCCAGCATTTT
NA,TRBV5-1,20,NA,TRBJ2-4,CASSLSDRDWVKLAKNIQYF,TGCGCCAGCAGTTTATCAGACCGGGACTGGGTTAAGTTAGCCAAAAACATTCAGTACTTC
NA,TRBV6-6,16,NA,TRBJ2-2,CASSYSGGLNTGELFF,TGTGCCAGCAGTTACTCTGGGGGGCTAAACACCGGGGAGCTGTTTTTT
TRBD1,TRBV19,15,NA,TRBJ1-5,CASSIDGQVYQPQHF,TGTGCCAGTAGTATAGATGGACAGGTGTATCAGCCCCAGCATTTT
TRBD1,TRBV7-6,14,NA,TRBJ1-1,CASTEGQLDSEAFF,TGTGCCAGCACGGAGGGACAGTTAGACTCTGAAGCTTTCTTT
NA,TRBV6-1,14,once,TRBJ1-6,CASSETGYNSPLHF,TGTGCCAGCAGTGAAACAGGCTATAATTCACCCCTCCACTTT